A single T cell receptor beta chain is shown here with its context. This entry belongs to a study of T cells after yellow fever vaccination. TCRdb independently ran MiXCR on the 5' RACE reads; one entry per CDR3 protein. Here the sample spans 550,000 to 750,000 distinct CDR3 sequences, roughly 13% being singletons. The origin of this receptor is a man aged 30 to 45 who received the YFV17D yellow fever vaccine. This sample comprised PBMCs, obtained on the day of the yellow fever booster vaccination.

The CDR3 protein is CASSASFGEHGQFF. The CDR3 coding sequence is TGCGCCAGCAGCGCCAGCTTTGGAGAACATGGGCAGTTCTTC. The rearrangement links TRBV5-1 to TRBJ2-1; D uncertain. V was cut by 4 bases and J by 12 bases, with 20 bases left in between. From germline, CDR1 is SGHRS and CDR2 YFSETQ. This CDR3 is 14 amino acids long.